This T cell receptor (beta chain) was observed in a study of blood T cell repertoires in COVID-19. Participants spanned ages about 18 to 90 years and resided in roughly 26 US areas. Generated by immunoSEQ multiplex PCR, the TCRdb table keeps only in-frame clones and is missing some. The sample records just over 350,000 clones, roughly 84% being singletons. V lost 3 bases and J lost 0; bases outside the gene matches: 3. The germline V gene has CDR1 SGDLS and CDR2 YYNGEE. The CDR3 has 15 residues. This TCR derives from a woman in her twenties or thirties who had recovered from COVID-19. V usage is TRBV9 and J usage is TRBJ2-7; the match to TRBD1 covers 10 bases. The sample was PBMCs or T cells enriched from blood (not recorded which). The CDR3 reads CASSGGQGNSYEQYF. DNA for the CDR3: TGTGCCAGCAGCGGGGGACAGGGGAACTCCTACGAGCAGTACTTC.